This TCR beta chain comes out of a study of shared clonotypes between healthy human individuals. The naive CD8 fraction comprised CD45RO-negative cells positively selected for CCR7 and excluded terminally differentiated effector memory CD45RA+ cells. Broader study findings: Clonotype sharing among the donors was expected to vary with sequencing depth.

The CDR3 runs to 16 residues. With V trimmed by 4 bases and J by 4 bases, 10 bases remained unmatched. The V gene's germline CDR1 is SGHNT and CDR2 YENEEA. Sequencing was performed with immunoSEQ multiplex PCR; in TCRdb, only in-frame clones are kept and a portion is missing. The repertoire has some 2,100,000 clones, approximately 94% of them found once; the top ten carry approximately 1.7%. About this clone itself: Its matching antigen is unknown.

The chain recombines TRBV11-3 with TRBJ2-1; 7 bases align to TRBD2. The receptor comes from a man aged 18 to 30 in good health. Some clones in this sample may be carry-over from other donors' samples. Sequenced material: naive CD8+ T cells from PBMCs. This CDR3 reads CASSSPGVAGYNEQFF. The DNA for the CDR3 is TGTGCCAGCAGCTCCCCCGGGGTAGCGGGTTACAATGAGCAGTTCTTC.